The 16 T cell receptor beta chains reported below all come from one sample, sequenced in a study of T cell responses to AZD1222 COVID-19 vaccine. Sequencing used immunoSEQ multiplex PCR; TCRdb keeps in-frame clones, though not all of them. This table has roughly 140,000 clones, around 90% appearing once. Here the sequenced sample was peripheral blood, taken on day 0 of AZD1222 vaccination. These receptors originate from an adult in good health.

The chain carries TRBV10-2 and TRBJ2-1; no clear D. The V gene's germline CDR1 is WSHSY and CDR2 SAAADI. The V end was cut by 6 bases, the J end by 4 bases, with 13 bases between. The CDR3 contains 14 residues. For the CDR3, the DNA is TGCGCCAGCAGGGGCGGCCTAAATTACAATGAGCAGTTCTTC. Protein: CASRGGLNYNEQFF.

V is TRBV2 and J is TRBJ2-1, with 11 bases aligning to TRBD2. The CDR3 contains 15 residues. Germline CDR1 and CDR2: SNHLY and FYNNEI. V gave up 4 bases and J gave up 9 bases; unmatched junction bases: 8. In nucleotides, the CDR3 is TGTGCCAGCAGTGGGACTAGCGGGTGGGGAAGTGAGCAGTTCTTC. Encoded protein: CASSGTSGWGSEQFF.

The chain combines TRBV9 with TRBJ1-1, with D maybe TRBD1 (6 bases). The CDR3 length is 13 residues. Looked up from germline, CDR1 is SGDLS and CDR2 is YYNGEE. V lost 3 bases and J lost 5, with 11 bases in between. This CDR3 is CASSEGGRTEAFF. The CDR3 coding sequence is TGTGCCAGCAGCGAGGGGGGGAGGACTGAAGCTTTCTTT.

For this clone: The junction shows a germline mismatch at one end, possibly a read error. The genes are TRBV6-5 and TRBJ1-2; D is undetermined. The germline V gene encodes CDR1 MNHEY and CDR2 SVGAGI. The CDR3 is 11 amino acids. DNA of the CDR3: TGTGCCAGCAGGGACGGAGTCCGGGCCCATTTC. Translating gives CASRDGVRAHF.

The chain joins TRBV2 to TRBJ2-6; tentatively, D is TRBD1 (6 bases). In germline, CDR1 is SNHLY, CDR2 FYNNEI. The germline V and J ends were trimmed by 4 bases and 4 bases, with 8 bases remaining between them. The CDR3 is 14 amino acids. The CDR3: CASSVGAGANVLTF. The DNA of the CDR3 is TGTGCCAGCAGTGTGGGGGCCGGGGCCAACGTCCTGACTTTC.

This clone has a single count. The chain uses TRBV28 and TRBJ1-2; D possibly corresponds to TRBD1 (5 bases). The ends were cut back, 5 bases at V and 7 bases at J, with 17 bases in the middle. Germline lookup yields CDR1 MDHEN and CDR2 SYDVKM. The CDR3 consists of 14 residues. The CDR3 DNA follows: TGTGCCAGCAGTATACCCCCCGGGGCGGGTGGCTACACCTTC. Amino acid sequence: CASSIPPGAGGYTF.

The chain uses TRBV29-1 and TRBJ2-5; possibly TRBD2 for D (6 bases). Germline CDR1 reads SQVTM; CDR2 reads ANQGSEA. With 0 bases removed from V and 2 bases from J, the gap between germline ends came to 13 bases. There are 15 residues in the CDR3. The CDR3 nucleotides read TGCAGCGTTGAAGAGGCGGCTAGCGAGCAAGAGACCCAGTACTTC. Protein: CSVEEAASEQETQYF.

The chain has TRBV6-2 or TRBV6-3 and TRBJ2-7; possible D gene TRBD1, 5 bases. V dropped 5 bases and J dropped 4 bases, with 12 bases sitting between them. Germline V gene data show CDR1 as MNHEY and CDR2 as SVGEGT. CDR3 length: 13 residues. Here the CDR3 reads CASSRTGVYEQYF. The CDR3 region has the DNA TGTGCCAGCAGTCGTACAGGAGTGTACGAGCAGTACTTC.

The chain carries TRBV14 and TRBJ2-1; possibly TRBD2 for D (5 bases). Trimming removed 6 bases from V and 0 bases from J, with 9 bases in between. The CDR3 consists of 14 residues. Per germline, CDR1 SGHDN and CDR2 FVKESK. The CDR3 DNA sequence: TGTGCCAGCAGTGAGACTAACTCCTACAATGAGCAGTTCTTC. Translation: CASSETNSYNEQFF.

The chain links TRBV9 to TRBJ2-5, with TRBD1 matching over 9 bases. CDR1 is SGDLS and CDR2 is YYNGEE in the germline V gene. This CDR3 is 15 amino acids long. V lost 2 bases to trimming and J lost 5 bases; unmatched junction nucleotides: 7. The CDR3 DNA is TGTGCCAGCAGCGTGACCGGGACAGGGTGGGAGACCCAGTACTTC. Protein product: CASSVTGTGWETQYF.

V gene TRBV19 combines with J gene TRBJ1-2; D call uncertain. The CDR3 totals 14 residues. V was cut by 2 bases and J by 0 bases, with 7 bases left in between. Germline V gene lookup returns CDR1 LNHDA and CDR2 SQIVND (reference sequence). The CDR3 is CASSIPISNYGYTF. The CDR3 DNA reads as TGTGCCAGTAGTATACCCATATCTAACTATGGCTACACCTTC.

J is TRBJ1-4 and V is TRBV4-3; 10 bases line up with TRBD1. The CDR3 spans 19 residues. V lost 1 base, J lost 5 bases, and 13 bases stayed unmatched. Germline V lookup: CDR1 LGHNA, CDR2 YSLEER. CDR3 coding DNA: TGCGCCAGCAGCCAAGTGAGGGGGACAGGGGCTGGAGGGAATGAAAAACTGTTTTTT. This encodes CASSQVRGTGAGGNEKLFF.

The V call is TRBV6-2 or TRBV6-3, the J call TRBJ1-3; D is undetermined. This CDR3 has 14 residues. V was pared by 2 bases and J by 7 bases, with 12 bases between. Germline V gene sequence: CDR1 MNHEY, CDR2 SVGEGT. As DNA, the CDR3 is TGTGCCAGCAGTTACGGTTACCTCGGCAACACCATATATTTT. Translation gives CASSYGYLGNTIYF.

The chain employs TRBV10-3 and TRBJ2-1; D is unresolved. The V gene lost 5 bases and the J gene lost 9 bases, with 20 bases spanning the gap. This CDR3 comprises 15 residues. CDR1 and CDR2 from the germline V gene are ENHRY and SYGVKD. CDR3 protein: CAISMGGLQQFEQFF. In nucleotides, the CDR3 is TGTGCCATCAGTATGGGCGGCCTCCAACAATTTGAGCAGTTCTTC.

The chain couples TRBV10-3 to TRBJ1-2; TRBD1 agrees at 8 bases. Germline loops: CDR1 ENHRY, CDR2 SYGVKD. This CDR3 comprises 14 residues. V shed 4 bases, J shed 3 bases, and the junction held 4 bases outside the gene matches. The CDR3 is CAISGQGIHYGYTF. The CDR3 DNA follows: TGTGCCATCAGTGGACAGGGGATACACTATGGCTACACCTTC.

This chain links TRBV29-1 with TRBJ1-1; D not certain. V dropped 6 bases and J dropped 1 base, with 12 bases sitting between them. This CDR3 is built from 13 residues. Germline CDR1 and CDR2: SQVTM and ANQGSEA. CDR3 sequence (DNA): TGCAGCGTCCACACCGGAGGGAACACTGAAGCTTTCTTT. Translated: CSVHTGGNTEAFF.